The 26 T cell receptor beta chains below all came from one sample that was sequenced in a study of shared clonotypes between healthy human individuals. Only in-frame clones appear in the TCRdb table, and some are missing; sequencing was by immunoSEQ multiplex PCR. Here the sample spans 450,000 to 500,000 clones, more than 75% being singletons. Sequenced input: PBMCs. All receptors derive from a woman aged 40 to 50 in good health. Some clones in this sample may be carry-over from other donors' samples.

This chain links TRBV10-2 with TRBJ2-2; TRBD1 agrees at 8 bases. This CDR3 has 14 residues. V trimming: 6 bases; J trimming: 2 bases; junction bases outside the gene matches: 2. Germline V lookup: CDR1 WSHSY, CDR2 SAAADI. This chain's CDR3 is CASRDRDNTGELFF. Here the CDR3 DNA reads TGCGCCAGCAGGGACAGGGATAACACCGGGGAGCTGTTTTTT.

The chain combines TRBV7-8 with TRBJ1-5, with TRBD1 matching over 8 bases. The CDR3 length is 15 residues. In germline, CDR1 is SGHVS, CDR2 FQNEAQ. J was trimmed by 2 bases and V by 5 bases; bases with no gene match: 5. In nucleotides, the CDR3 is TGTGCCAGCAGCACAGGGGGGGTTGGCAATCAGCCCCAGCATTTT. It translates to CASSTGGVGNQPQHF.

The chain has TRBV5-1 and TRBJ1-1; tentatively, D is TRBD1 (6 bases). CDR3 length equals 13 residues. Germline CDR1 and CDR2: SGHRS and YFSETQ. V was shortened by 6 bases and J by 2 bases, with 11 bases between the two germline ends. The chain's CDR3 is CASNRDTNTEAFF. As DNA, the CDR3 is TGCGCCAGCAACCGGGACACCAACACTGAAGCTTTCTTT.

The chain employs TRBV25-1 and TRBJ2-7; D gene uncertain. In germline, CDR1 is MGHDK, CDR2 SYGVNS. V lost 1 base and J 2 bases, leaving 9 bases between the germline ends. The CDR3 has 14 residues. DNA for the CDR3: TGTGCCAGCAGTGAATTGTCCCCCCCCTACGAGCAGTACTTC. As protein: CASSELSPPYEQYF.

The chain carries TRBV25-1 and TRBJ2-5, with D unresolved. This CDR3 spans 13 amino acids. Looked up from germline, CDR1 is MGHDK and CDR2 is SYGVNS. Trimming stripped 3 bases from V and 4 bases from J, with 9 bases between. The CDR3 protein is CASSDGYGETQYF. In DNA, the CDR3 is TGTGCCAGCAGTGATGGGTACGGAGAGACCCAGTACTTC.

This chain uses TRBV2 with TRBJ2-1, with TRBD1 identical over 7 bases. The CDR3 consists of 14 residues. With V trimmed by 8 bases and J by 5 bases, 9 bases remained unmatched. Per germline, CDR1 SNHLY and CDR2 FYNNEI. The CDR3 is CASQTRDSNNEQFF. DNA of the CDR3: TGTGCCAGCCAAACTCGGGACAGCAACAATGAGCAGTTCTTC.

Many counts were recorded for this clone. CDR3 nucleotide sequence: TGTGCCAGCAGTCCCCTCGGGCGGGAGGTCGCCTACGAGCAGTACTTC. This translates into CASSPLGREVAYEQYF. The rearrangement uses TRBV27 and TRBJ2-7; 8 bases align to TRBD2. This CDR3 contains 16 residues. From germline, CDR1 is MNHEY and CDR2 SMNVEV (reference sequence). Losses at the gene ends were 5 bases for V and 2 bases for J; bases not matched to a gene: 11.

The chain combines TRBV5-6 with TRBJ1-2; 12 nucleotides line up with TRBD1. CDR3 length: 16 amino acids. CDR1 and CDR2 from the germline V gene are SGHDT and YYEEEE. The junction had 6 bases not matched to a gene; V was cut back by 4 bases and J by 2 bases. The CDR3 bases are TGTGCCAGCAGCCGACAGGGACAGGGGGCGAACTATGGCTACACCTTC. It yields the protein CASSRQGQGANYGYTF.

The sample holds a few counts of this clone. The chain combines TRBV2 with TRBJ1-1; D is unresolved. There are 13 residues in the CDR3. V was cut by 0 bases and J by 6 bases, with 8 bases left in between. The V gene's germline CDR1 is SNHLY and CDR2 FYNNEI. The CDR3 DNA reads TGTGCCAGCAGTGAAGCGCTCTCCCCTGAAGCTTTCTTT. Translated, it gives CASSEALSPEAFF.

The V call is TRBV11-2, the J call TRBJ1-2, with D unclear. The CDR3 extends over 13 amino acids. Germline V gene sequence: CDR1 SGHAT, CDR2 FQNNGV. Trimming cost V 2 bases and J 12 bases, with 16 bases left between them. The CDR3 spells CASSLYVESVNTF. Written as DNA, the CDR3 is TGTGCCAGCAGCTTATACGTCGAGAGTGTTAACACCTTC.

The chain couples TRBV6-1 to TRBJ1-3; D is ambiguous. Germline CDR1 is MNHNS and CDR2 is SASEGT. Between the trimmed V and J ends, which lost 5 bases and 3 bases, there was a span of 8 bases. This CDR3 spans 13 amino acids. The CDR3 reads CASSWVHGNTIYF. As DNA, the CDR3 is TGTGCCAGCAGTTGGGTCCATGGAAACACCATATATTTT.

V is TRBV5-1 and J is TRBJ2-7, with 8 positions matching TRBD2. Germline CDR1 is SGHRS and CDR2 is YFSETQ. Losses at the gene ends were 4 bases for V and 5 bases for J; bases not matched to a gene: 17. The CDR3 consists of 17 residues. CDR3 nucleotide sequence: TGCGCCAGCAGCCCCCCGCTCGTGGCGGGGGGCTACGACGAGCAGTACTTC. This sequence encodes CASSPPLVAGGYDEQYF.

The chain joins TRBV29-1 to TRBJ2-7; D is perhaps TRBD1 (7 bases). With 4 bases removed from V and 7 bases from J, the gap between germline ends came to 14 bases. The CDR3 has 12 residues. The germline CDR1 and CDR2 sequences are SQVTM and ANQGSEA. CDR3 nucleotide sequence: TGCAGCGTTGTCAGGGGGGTCAGGGAGCAGTACTTC. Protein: CSVVRGVREQYF.

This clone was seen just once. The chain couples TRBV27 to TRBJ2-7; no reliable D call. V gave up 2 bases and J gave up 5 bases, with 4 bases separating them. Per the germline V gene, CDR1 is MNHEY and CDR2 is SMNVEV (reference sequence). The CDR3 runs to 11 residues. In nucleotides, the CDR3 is TGTGCCAGCAGTTTAGGGGACGAGCAGTACTTC. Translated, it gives CASSLGDEQYF.

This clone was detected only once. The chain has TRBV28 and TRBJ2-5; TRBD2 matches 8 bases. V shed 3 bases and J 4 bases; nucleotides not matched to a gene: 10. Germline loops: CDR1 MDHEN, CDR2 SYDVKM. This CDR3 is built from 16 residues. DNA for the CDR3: TGTGCCAGCAGTTTCTCCCCGGGAGGGCGGCGAGAGACCCAGTACTTC. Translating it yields CASSFSPGGRRETQYF.

CDR3 DNA sequence: TGCAGCGTCGCCGGGACAGGGAGCGAAAAACTGTTTTTT. Translation gives CSVAGTGSEKLFF. J is TRBJ1-4 and V is TRBV29-1, with 9 bases fitting TRBD1. The CDR3 runs 13 residues. V dropped 6 bases and J dropped 8; count of bases not matched to a gene: 7. Germline CDR1 is SQVTM and CDR2 is ANQGSEA.

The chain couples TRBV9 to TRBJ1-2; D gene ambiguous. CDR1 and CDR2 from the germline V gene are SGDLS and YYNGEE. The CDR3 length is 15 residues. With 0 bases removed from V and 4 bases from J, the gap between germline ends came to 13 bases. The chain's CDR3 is CASSVEPASRYGYTF. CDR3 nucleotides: TGTGCCAGCAGCGTAGAGCCAGCCAGCCGCTATGGCTACACCTTC.

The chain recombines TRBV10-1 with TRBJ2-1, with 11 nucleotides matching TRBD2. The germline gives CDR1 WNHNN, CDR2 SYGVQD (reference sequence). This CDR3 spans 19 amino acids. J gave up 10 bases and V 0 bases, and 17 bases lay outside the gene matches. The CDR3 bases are TGCGCCAGCAGTGAGTCGAGTTGGCCGAGTCTAGCGGGAGGTCGAGAGCAGTTCTTC. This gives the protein CASSESSWPSLAGGREQFF.

CDR3 sequence reads: CASQPGNRVGPQHF. Written as DNA, the CDR3 is TGTGCCAGCCAGCCGGGCAACCGAGTGGGGCCCCAGCATTTT. This chain uses TRBV19 with TRBJ1-5; D gene uncertain. Trimming removed 9 bases at V and 9 bases at J, with 21 bases between. Germline V lookup: CDR1 LNHDA, CDR2 SQIVND (reference sequence). The CDR3 has 14 amino acids.

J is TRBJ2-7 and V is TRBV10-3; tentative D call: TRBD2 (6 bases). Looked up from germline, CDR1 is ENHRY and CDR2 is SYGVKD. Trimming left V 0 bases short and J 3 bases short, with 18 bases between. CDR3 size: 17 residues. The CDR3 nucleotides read TGTGCCATCAGTGAGTCGACGGACTACGGATGGGGCTACGAGCAGTACTTC. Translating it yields CAISESTDYGWGYEQYF.

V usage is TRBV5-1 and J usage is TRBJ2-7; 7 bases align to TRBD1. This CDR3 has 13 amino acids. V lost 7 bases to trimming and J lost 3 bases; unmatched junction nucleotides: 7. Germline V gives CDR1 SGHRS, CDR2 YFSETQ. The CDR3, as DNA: TGCGCCAGCTCACCAGGGGGATTCTACGAGCAGTACTTC. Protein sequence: CASSPGGFYEQYF.

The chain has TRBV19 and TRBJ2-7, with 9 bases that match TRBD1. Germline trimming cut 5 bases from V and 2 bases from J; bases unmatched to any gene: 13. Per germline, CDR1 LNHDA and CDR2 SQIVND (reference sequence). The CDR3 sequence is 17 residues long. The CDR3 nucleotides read TGTGCCAGTAGTTTCCACCCGGCGGACAGGGGAACCTACGAGCAGTACTTC. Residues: CASSFHPADRGTYEQYF.

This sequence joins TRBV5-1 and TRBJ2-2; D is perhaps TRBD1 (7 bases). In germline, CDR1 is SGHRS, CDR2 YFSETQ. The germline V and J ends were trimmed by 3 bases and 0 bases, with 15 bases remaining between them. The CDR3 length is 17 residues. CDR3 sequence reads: CASSSPRGASNTGELFF. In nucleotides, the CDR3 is TGCGCCAGCAGCTCCCCCAGGGGGGCCTCGAACACCGGGGAGCTGTTTTTT.

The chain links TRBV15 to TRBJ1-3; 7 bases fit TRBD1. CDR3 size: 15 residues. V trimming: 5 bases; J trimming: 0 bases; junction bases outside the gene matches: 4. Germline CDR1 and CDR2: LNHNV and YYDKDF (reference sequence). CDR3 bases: TGTGCCACCAGCGGCGGGACAGTCTCTGGAAACACCATATATTTT. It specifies CATSGGTVSGNTIYF. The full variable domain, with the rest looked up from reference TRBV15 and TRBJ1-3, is DAMVIQNPRYQVTQFGKPVTLSCSQTLNHNVMYWYQQKSSQAPKLLFHYYDKDFNNEADTPDNFQSRRPNTSFCFLDIRSPGLGDTAMYLCATSGGTVSGNTIYFGEGSWLTVV.

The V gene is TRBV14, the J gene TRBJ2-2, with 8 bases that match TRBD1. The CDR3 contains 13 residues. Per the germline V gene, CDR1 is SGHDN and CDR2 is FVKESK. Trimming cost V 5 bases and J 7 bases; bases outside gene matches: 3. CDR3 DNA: TGTGCCAGCAGCAGGACAGGGTTCGGGGAGCTGTTTTTT. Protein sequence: CASSRTGFGELFF.

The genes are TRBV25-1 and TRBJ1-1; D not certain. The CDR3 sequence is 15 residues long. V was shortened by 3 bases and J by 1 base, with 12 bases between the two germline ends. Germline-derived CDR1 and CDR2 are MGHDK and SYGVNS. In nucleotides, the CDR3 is TGTGCCAGCAGTGACCCCGGACGGGCGAACACTGAAGCTTTCTTT. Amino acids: CASSDPGRANTEAFF. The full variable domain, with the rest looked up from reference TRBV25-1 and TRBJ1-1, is EADIYQTPRYLVIGTGKKITLECSQTMGHDKMYWYQQDPGMELHLIHYSYGVNSTEKGDLSSESTVSRIRTEHFPLTLESARPSHTSQYLCASSDPGRANTEAFFGQGTRLTVV.